Listed here are 16 T cell receptor beta chains from one sample, sequenced in a study of control samples from healthy donors and cancer patients. Clones were sequenced by immunoSEQ multiplex PCR, and TCRdb holds only the in-frame ones, with some missing. Of about 170,000 clones listed, 91% were seen once; the top ten hold 1.5%. Source material: blood. The receptors were gathered from a woman between 25 and 40 years old in good health.

The chain has TRBV10-2 and TRBJ1-1, with D possibly being TRBD1 (6 bases). The CDR3 is 12 amino acids. Germline CDR1 is WSHSY and CDR2 is SAAADI. Trimming pared 7 bases from V and 4 bases from J, leaving 10 bases between. The DNA of the CDR3 is TGCGCCAGCACCGGACAGTTCACTGAAGCTTTCTTT. Its translation is CASTGQFTEAFF.

The genes are TRBV5-1 and TRBJ2-3; 8 nucleotides match TRBD2. Germline V gene sequence: CDR1 SGHRS, CDR2 YFSETQ. J lost 1 base, V lost 0 bases, and 4 bases had no gene match. This CDR3 has 16 residues. The chain's CDR3 is CASSLASGGRTDTQYF. CDR3 bases: TGCGCCAGCAGCTTGGCCAGCGGGGGTCGCACAGATACGCAGTATTTT.

The chain links TRBV7-8 to TRBJ2-7; D is possibly TRBD1 (6 bases). Germline V CDR1 and CDR2: SGHVS, FQNEAQ. Trimming took off 6 bases at V and 1 base at J, with 13 bases between the two ends. The CDR3 has 14 amino acids. The CDR3 reads CASSSGTGSYEQYF. DNA for the CDR3: TGTGCCAGCAGTTCGGGCACAGGGTCCTACGAGCAGTACTTC.

The V and J genes are TRBV7-9 and TRBJ1-2, with unresolved D. From germline, CDR1 is SEHNR and CDR2 FQNEAQ (reference sequence). The V gene lost 2 bases and the J gene lost 3 bases, with 7 bases spanning the gap. The CDR3 has 13 residues. The CDR3 region is CASSLNGDYGYTF. For the CDR3, the DNA is TGTGCCAGCAGCTTAAACGGAGACTATGGCTACACCTTC.

The chain links TRBV7-2 to TRBJ2-1, with 8 bases fitting TRBD2. The germline gives CDR1 SGHTA, CDR2 FQGNSA. The CDR3 runs to 16 residues. The V and J ends lost 4 bases and 4 bases, in that order; junction bases with no gene match: 9. CDR3 DNA sequence: TGTGCCAGCAGCTACCCCGGGACTAGATTTTACAATGAGCAGTTCTTC. Protein product: CASSYPGTRFYNEQFF.

This clone appeared once. The V call is TRBV6-2 or TRBV6-3, the J call TRBJ2-2; 7 bases are a match to TRBD2. Germline CDR1 MNHEY, CDR2 SVGEGT. This CDR3 comprises 15 residues. Trimming took 6 bases from V and 0 from J; bases not matched to a gene: 4. The CDR3 sequence: CASRPGLANTGELFF. CDR3 nucleotide sequence: TGTGCCAGCAGGCCTGGACTAGCGAACACCGGGGAGCTGTTTTTT.

CDR3 loop: CASSLSHSGRFTDTQYF. In nucleotides, the CDR3 is TGTGCCAGCAGCTTATCCCATAGCGGGAGATTCACAGATACGCAGTATTTT. The chain couples TRBV7-9 to TRBJ2-3, with TRBD2 matching over 9 bases. CDR3 size: 17 residues. After removal of 2 bases from V and 2 bases from J, the junction contained 8 bases not matched to a gene. The germline V gene encodes CDR1 SEHNR and CDR2 FQNEAQ (reference sequence).

This clone was observed once. This chain connects TRBV10-3 to TRBJ2-7; D is perhaps TRBD1 (5 bases). V lost 5 bases and J lost 4, with 12 bases in between. This CDR3 spans 13 amino acids. Germline CDR1 is ENHRY and CDR2 is SYGVKD. The CDR3 DNA reads as TGTGCCATCAGTAGGGTCAGGGCTTACGAGCAGTACTTC. It yields the protein CAISRVRAYEQYF.

The chain recombines TRBV24-1 with TRBJ2-1; perhaps TRBD2 as D (7 bases). Trimming took 5 bases from V and 0 from J, leaving 16 bases between them. Germline CDR1 reads KGHDR; CDR2 reads SFDVKD. The CDR3 spans 17 residues. The CDR3 nucleotides read TGTGCCACCAGTGTCCTTCTAGCGGACAGCTCCTACAATGAGCAGTTCTTC. Translation: CATSVLLADSSYNEQFF.

The chain couples TRBV30 to TRBJ1-3, with D maybe TRBD1 (5 bases). Germline-derived CDR1 and CDR2 are GTSNPN and SVGIG (reference sequence). V was pared by 2 bases and J by 3 bases, with 11 bases between. CDR3 length equals 14 residues. The CDR3 sequence is CAWSRGAFGNTIYF. CDR3 sequence (DNA): TGTGCCTGGAGTCGAGGGGCCTTTGGAAACACCATATATTTT.

The V call is TRBV6-5, the J call TRBJ1-6; 9 nucleotides agree with TRBD1. CDR1 MNHEY and CDR2 SVGAGI come from the germline V gene. The V and J ends lost 7 bases and 8 bases, in that order; junction bases with no gene match: 6. The CDR3 contains 14 residues. The CDR3 DNA reads as TGTGCCAGCATCGAGACAGGGGGGGATTCACCCCTCCACTTT. As protein: CASIETGGDSPLHF.

The chain is built from TRBV19 and TRBJ2-1; unclear D gene. The CDR3 covers 15 residues. Trimming removed 2 bases from V and 0 bases from J, with 8 bases in between. Per the germline V gene, CDR1 is LNHDA and CDR2 is SQIVND (reference sequence). CDR3 sequence reads: CASSIPRSSYNEQFF. CDR3 DNA: TGTGCCAGTAGTATACCCAGGAGCTCCTACAATGAGCAGTTCTTC.

This chain joins TRBV6-1 and TRBJ1-3, with 11 bases identical to TRBD1. Per the germline V gene, CDR1 is MNHNS and CDR2 is SASEGT. The CDR3 loop spans 16 amino acids. V shed 1 base, J shed 5 bases, and the junction held 4 bases outside the gene matches. As DNA, the CDR3 is TGTGCCAGCAGTGAAGGGACAGGGGGCAGAAGAAACACCATATATTTT. It specifies CASSEGTGGRRNTIYF.

J is TRBJ2-5 and V is TRBV11-2, with D unresolved. Germline V gene sequence: CDR1 SGHAT, CDR2 FQNNGV. V gave up 0 bases and J gave up 5 bases, with 1 base separating them. The CDR3 runs to 11 residues. This CDR3 is CASSLDETQYF. Written as DNA, the CDR3 is TGTGCCAGCAGCTTAGACGAGACCCAGTACTTC.

The chain is built from TRBV20-1 and TRBJ1-5; the D gene is possibly TRBD1 (6 bases). Per germline, CDR1 DFQATT and CDR2 SNEGSKA (reference sequence). The CDR3 runs to 10 residues. The V end lost 7 bases, the J end lost 7 bases, and 8 bases lay between the germline ends. DNA for the CDR3: TGCAGTGTAGGGGGACAGCCCCAGCATTTT. It encodes CSVGGQPQHF.

The rearrangement links TRBV4-3 to TRBJ1-4; D remains unclear. The germline V gene encodes CDR1 LGHNA and CDR2 YSLEER. The CDR3 length is 15 residues. V was cut by 0 bases and J by 3 bases, with 8 bases left in between. The CDR3 DNA sequence: TGCGCCAGCAGCCAAGATACGGGGTCTAATGAAAAACTGTTTTTT. This codes for CASSQDTGSNEKLFF.